This T cell receptor beta chain is from a study of blood T cells in healthy people across ages. Points from the study as a whole: Across the age range, TCR beta diversity per million T cells fell in a roughly linear way.

A second about 7 to 12 cycle PCR used barcoded and J-beta primers. TCRdb reprocessed the 5' RACE reads via MiXCR and lists one record per CDR3 protein. This sample has fewer than 800,000 distinct CDR3 sequences; around 45% occur once, and the top ten carry under 35%. Researchers report isolating at least 7 million PBMCs per sample. This clonotype was counted between two and nine times. Its antigen is currently unknown. CDR3 size: 17 residues. Germline V gene sequence: CDR1 SGHRS, CDR2 YFSETQ. Trimming cost V 0 bases and J 0 bases, with 16 bases left between them. The gene calls are TRBV5-1 and TRBJ2-7, with TRBD2 as a possible D gene (6 bases). This clonotype was sampled from a woman aged 55 to 70 in good health. Sequencing used blood. The CDR3 DNA is TGCGCCAGCAGCTTGGGCCAGGGAAGCGGGCTCTCCTACGAGCAGTACTTC. Its translation: CASSLGQGSGLSYEQYF.